Below, one T cell receptor beta chain is given with its context. A junction boundary mismatches the germline segment, possibly from a read error. The same CDR3 arises from other DNA sequences in this sample as well. This sample was taken from a study of PD-L1 blockade in urothelial cancer. Some clones are missing from TCRdb's copy, which holds only in-frame ones; the method was immunoSEQ multiplex PCR. The table lists about 63,000 clones, approximately 80% of them singletons. This sample's time point: pretreatment peripheral blood. The length of the CDR3 is 15 residues. Germline lookup yields CDR1 SGHVS and CDR2 FNYEAQ.

The chain is built from TRBV7-6 and TRBJ2-2; the match to TRBD2 covers 10 bases. The sample here was PBMCs, taken around atezolizumab (anti-PD-L1) treatment. The sequence was collected from a man aged 70-80 years with urothelial cancer. The CDR3 DNA is TGTGCCAGCAGCGCCTCTAGCGGGGGTACCGGGGAACTGTTTTTT. Translating it yields CASSASSGGTGELFF.